This TCR beta chain was retrieved from a study of shared T cell receptors in the human thymus. Here immunoSEQ multiplex PCR was the method, and the copy in TCRdb shows in-frame clones only, minus some. This table holds 650,000 to 950,000 clones, 70% to 90% found once. Between the trimmed V and J ends, which lost 5 bases and 2 bases, there was a span of 21 bases. Germline CDR1 is SGHVS and CDR2 is FNYEAQ. The CDR3 extends over 17 amino acids. The sample was also linked to a second study, of human thymus T cells. That report adds: The source of the thymus tissue was resections taken during corrective heart surgery.

The gene calls are TRBV7-6 and TRBJ1-1; D is possibly TRBD1 (6 bases). Sequenced: thymocytes. This TCR came from a girl under three years old with a congenital heart defect. The CDR3, as DNA: TGTGCCAGCAGCCCGGGGCCCACGTGGGGGCATAACACTGAAGCTTTCTTT. The encoded protein is CASSPGPTWGHNTEAFF.